What follows are 3 T cell receptor beta chains derived from one specimen sequenced in a study of spatial heterogeneity in lung cancer. The time point was: blood at routine non-recurrence follow-up after resection. Each CDR3 protein is one row after TCRdb ran MiXCR on the 5' RACE reads. The repertoire includes under 150,000 distinct CDR3 sequences, 11% of them detected once, and around 24% sits in the top ten. The sequenced sample was PBMCs, obtained at follow-up. These receptors were obtained from a female donor with early-stage non-small cell lung cancer.

This rearrangement joins TRBV6-5 to TRBJ2-3; 10 positions match TRBD2. From germline, CDR1 is MNHEY and CDR2 SVGAGI. The V segment lost 7 bases and the J segment 3 bases; nucleotides outside the gene matches: 4. The length of the CDR3 is 14 residues. CDR3 amino acids: CASKNSGRTDTQYF. The CDR3 coding sequence is TGTGCCAGCAAAAATAGCGGGAGGACAGATACGCAGTATTTT.

This clonotype occurred a few times. V and J are TRBV5-1 and TRBJ2-1; D uncertain. The CDR3 totals 14 residues. V dropped 2 bases and J dropped 4 bases, with 10 bases sitting between them. Germline V CDR1 and CDR2: SGHRS, YFSETQ. This chain's CDR3 is CASSFSWAYNEQFF. The CDR3, as DNA: TGCGCCAGCAGCTTCAGCTGGGCGTACAATGAGCAGTTCTTC.

This clonotype was seen at least ten times. This chain links TRBV10-1 with TRBJ1-3; D is ambiguous. The ends were cut back, 3 bases at V and 0 bases at J, with 6 bases in the middle. The CDR3 loop spans 14 amino acids. CDR1 WNHNN and CDR2 SYGVQD come from the germline V gene (reference sequence). In DNA, the CDR3 is TGCGCCAGCAGTGATAAATTCTCTGGAAACACCATATATTTT. It translates to CASSDKFSGNTIYF.